These 21 T cell receptor beta chains were all obtained from the same sample, sequenced in a study of T cells after yellow fever vaccination. Each CDR3 protein is one row after TCRdb ran MiXCR on the 5' RACE reads. The table includes hundreds of thousands of distinct CDR3 sequences, more than 3% detected once. The source material was PBMCs, sampled on the day of the yellow fever booster vaccination. These TCRs come from a man aged 18 to 30 who received the YFV17D yellow fever vaccine.

The J gene is TRBJ1-3, the V gene TRBV5-1; tentatively, D is TRBD1 (5 bases). With 4 bases removed from V and 10 bases from J, the gap between germline ends came to 18 bases. The CDR3 runs to 14 residues. CDR1 is SGHRS and CDR2 is YFSETQ in the germline V gene. CDR3 in DNA: TGCGCCAGCAGCACCGACCGCTGGGGGACGACCATATATTTT. Encoded protein: CASSTDRWGTTIYF.

This clonotype occurred a few times. The genes are TRBV13 and TRBJ1-5; D is possibly TRBD1 (5 bases). V lost 6 bases and J lost 6, with 15 bases in between. Germline V lookup: CDR1 PRHDT, CDR2 FYEKMQ (reference sequence). The CDR3 loop spans 14 amino acids. CDR3 sequence reads: CASSPHGGSQPQHF. The CDR3 bases are TGTGCCAGCAGTCCTCACGGGGGTAGTCAGCCCCAGCATTTT. Full variable domain (rest looked up from reference TRBV13 and TRBJ1-5): AAGVIQSPRHLIKEKRETATLKCYPIPRHDTVYWYQQGPGQDPQFLISFYEKMQSDKGSIPDRFSAQQFSDYHSELNMSSLELGDSALYFCASSPHGGSQPQHFGDGTRLSIL.

The rearrangement uses TRBV11-2 and TRBJ2-2; a possible D gene is TRBD2 (6 bases). CDR3 length equals 15 residues. Trimming left V 3 bases short and J 4 bases short, with 12 bases between. Germline CDR1 is SGHAT and CDR2 is FQNNGV. As DNA, the CDR3 is TGTGCCAGCAGCTTTGGCGGGGCCTTCACCGGGGAGCTGTTTTTT. Translated, it gives CASSFGGAFTGELFF.

This clonotype showed up just a few times. The rearrangement links TRBV11-2 to TRBJ2-7; D uncertain. The germline gives CDR1 SGHAT, CDR2 FQNNGV. The CDR3 extends over 13 amino acids. V was cut by 3 bases and J by 5 bases, with 11 bases left in between. The CDR3 DNA is TGTGCCAGCAGCTTGACGGGTCTGCACGAGCAGTACGTC. Protein: CASSLTGLHEQYV.

In this sample, this clonotype turned up a few times. The chain uses TRBV15 and TRBJ2-7; 8 positions match TRBD1. There are 14 residues in the CDR3. Germline V gene sequence: CDR1 LNHNV, CDR2 YYDKDF (reference sequence). After removal of 2 bases from V and 2 bases from J, the junction contained 2 bases not matched to a gene. CDR3 amino acids: CATSRRTGTYEQYV. CDR3 bases: TGTGCCACCAGCAGACGGACAGGGACCTACGAGCAGTACGTC.

The table lists this clonotype with many counts. This chain uses TRBV11-2 with TRBJ2-3, with 8 bases fitting TRBD2. V shed 3 bases and J 0 bases; nucleotides not matched to a gene: 2. Germline CDR1 and CDR2: SGHAT and FQNNGV. This CDR3 has 15 residues. The CDR3 DNA follows: TGTGCCAGCAGCTTGGGACTAGTTAGCACAGATACGCAGTATTTT. Its translation is CASSLGLVSTDTQYF.

This rearrangement joins TRBV20-1 to TRBJ2-1, with 8 positions matching TRBD2. The CDR3 is made up of 17 amino acids. CDR1 and CDR2 from the germline V gene are DFQATT and SNEGSKA (reference sequence). V shed 1 base, J shed 0 bases, and the junction held 8 bases outside the gene matches. The CDR3, as DNA: TGCAGTGCTAGAGGCCGCGCGGGAGGCAGCTCCTACAATGAGCAGTTCTTC. Translation gives CSARGRAGGSSYNEQFF.

The sample holds many counts of this clonotype. The chain combines TRBV5-6 with TRBJ2-3; D ambiguous. CDR3 length equals 13 residues. Germline V lookup: CDR1 SGHDT, CDR2 YYEEEE. V gave up 2 bases and J gave up 9 bases, with 13 bases separating them. In DNA, the CDR3 is TGTGCCAGCAGCTTCCCACACAGCCACACGCAGTATTTT. This sequence encodes CASSFPHSHTQYF.

In this sample, this clonotype turned up many times. The CDR3 region is CASSQAGNFGELFF. The CDR3 region has the DNA TGCGCCAGCAGCCAAGCCGGGAATTTCGGGGAGCTGTTTTTT. J is TRBJ2-2 and V is TRBV4-1, with a tentative D call TRBD2 (5 bases). The V end was cut by 1 base, the J end by 7 bases, with 10 bases between. Germline loops: CDR1 MGHRA, CDR2 YSYEKL. CDR3 length equals 14 residues.

This clonotype occurred many times. The V call is TRBV27, the J call TRBJ2-7; D gene unclear. CDR1 MNHEY and CDR2 SMNVEV come from the germline V gene (reference sequence). Trimming cost V 2 bases and J 3 bases, with 8 bases left between them. CDR3 length equals 13 residues. CDR3 region: CASSLTMGYEQYV. The CDR3, as DNA: TGTGCCAGCAGTTTAACTATGGGCTACGAGCAGTACGTC.

This clonotype came up many times. This chain links TRBV5-1 with TRBJ2-1; D possibly corresponds to TRBD2 (6 bases). Trimming removed 0 bases at V and 1 base at J, with 14 bases between. CDR3 length: 17 residues. CDR1 SGHRS and CDR2 YFSETQ come from the germline V gene. The CDR3 sequence is CASSLGGAGRSYNEQFF. The DNA for the CDR3 is TGCGCCAGCAGCTTGGGAGGTGCGGGGCGTTCCTACAATGAGCAGTTCTTC.

This clonotype was counted between two and nine times. This CDR3 is CASRRQGLADTIYF. In DNA, the CDR3 is TGTGCCAGCAGAAGGCAGGGCCTGGCGGACACCATATATTTT. The V call is TRBV6-5, the J call TRBJ1-3; perhaps TRBD1 as D (5 bases). Trimming cost V 6 bases and J 8 bases, with 17 bases left between them. Germline CDR1 reads MNHEY; CDR2 reads SVGAGI. The CDR3 covers 14 residues.

The table lists this clonotype with a few counts. V and J are TRBV3-1 and TRBJ1-4; D is unclear. The germline V gene has CDR1 LGHDT and CDR2 YNNKEL (reference sequence). The CDR3 runs 14 residues. Trimming left V 3 bases short and J 7 bases short, with 12 bases between. CDR3 nucleotides: TGTGCCAGCAGCCAGGTCAGGCACAGTGAAAAACTGTTTTTT. The encoded protein is CASSQVRHSEKLFF.

This clonotype was found many times. The chain links TRBV5-4 to TRBJ2-7; D is perhaps TRBD2 (5 bases). Germline lookup yields CDR1 SGHNT and CDR2 YYREEE (reference sequence). The V gene lost 0 bases and the J gene lost 3 bases, with 13 bases spanning the gap. CDR3 length: 15 residues. The CDR3 is CASSLGELGVYEQYV. The CDR3 DNA sequence: TGTGCCAGCAGCTTGGGTGAGCTCGGGGTCTACGAGCAGTACGTC.

This clonotype has a count of ten or more. The chain is built from TRBV7-2 and TRBJ1-1; D unclear. The V gene's germline CDR1 is SGHTA and CDR2 FQGNSA. This CDR3 region has 15 residues. V lost 1 base to trimming and J lost 0 bases, with 9 bases between them. The CDR3 spells CASSLDYMVNTEAFF. CDR3 in DNA: TGTGCCAGCAGCTTAGATTATATGGTGAACACTGAAGCTTTCTTT.

The chain is built from TRBV7-9 and TRBJ2-5; the D gene is possibly TRBD1 (5 bases). The germline CDR1 and CDR2 sequences are SEHNR and FQNEAQ (reference sequence). V gave up 4 bases and J gave up 1 base, with 13 bases separating them. CDR3 length equals 15 residues. The CDR3, as DNA: TGTGCCAGCAGCTCCATCGTAAGGGGCCAAGAGACCCAGTACTTC. It yields the protein CASSSIVRGQETQYF.

The V gene is TRBV5-6, the J gene TRBJ1-5; possible D gene TRBD1, 6 bases. Trimming shortened V by 1 base and J by 1 base, and 18 bases separated the two germline ends. The length of the CDR3 is 18 residues. CDR1 is SGHDT, CDR2 YYEEEE, per germline. The CDR3 reads CASSLMRTELLSNQPQHF. In DNA form, the CDR3 reads TGTGCCAGCAGCTTGATGAGGACAGAACTCTTGAGCAATCAGCCCCAGCATTTT. The whole variable domain, remainder taken from reference TRBV5-6 and TRBJ1-5, is DAGVTQSPTHLIKTRGQQVTLRCSPKSGHDTVSWYQQALGQGPQFIFQYYEEEERQRGNFPDRFSGHQFPNYSSELNVNALLLGDSALYLCASSLMRTELLSNQPQHFGDGTRLSIL.

This clonotype was seen at least ten times. The chain joins TRBV4-3 to TRBJ2-1; no firm D call. In germline, CDR1 is LGHNA, CDR2 YSLEER. The CDR3 covers 15 residues. V gave up 0 bases and J gave up 8 bases, with 14 bases separating them. This CDR3 is CASSQDFGFFDEQFF. The CDR3 DNA reads TGCGCCAGCAGCCAAGATTTTGGATTTTTCGATGAGCAGTTCTTC.

This clonotype was recorded many times. The rearrangement links TRBV7-2 to TRBJ1-1, with D perhaps TRBD1 (5 bases). This CDR3 contains 14 residues. CDR1 and CDR2 from the germline V gene are SGHTA and FQGNSA. Trimming removed 2 bases from V and 5 bases from J, with 12 bases in between. The CDR3 loop reads CASSLQGEGTEAFF. CDR3 coding DNA: TGTGCCAGCAGCTTACAGGGTGAAGGTACTGAAGCTTTCTTT.

Ten or more counts support this clonotype. V usage is TRBV6-1 and J usage is TRBJ2-4; 7 bases fit TRBD2. J gave up 2 bases and V 4 bases, and 8 bases lay outside the gene matches. The CDR3 sequence is 16 residues long. In germline, CDR1 is MNHNS, CDR2 SASEGT. The CDR3 region has the DNA TGTGCCAGCAGTGGTCCCGCGGGGGTACCCAAAAACATTCAGTACTTC. This translates into CASSGPAGVPKNIQYF.

The chain carries TRBV28 and TRBJ2-5; no firm D call. The CDR3 has 14 residues. Germline values: CDR1 MDHEN, CDR2 SYDVKM. The V and J ends lost 5 bases and 4 bases respectively, with 14 bases between them. DNA of the CDR3: TGTGCCAGCAGTGTTCATACGGACCGAGAGACCCAGTACTTC. This encodes CASSVHTDRETQYF.